The entry below gives a single T cell receptor (beta chain) sequence along with its context. What it recognizes is unknown. These data belong to a study of CD8+CD57+ T cells in acquired aplastic anemia. Turning to the study itself: Sorted CD4+ and CD8+ cell DNA averaged roughly 3.2 ug. Mean read depth for CD4+ cells from healthy donors was around 11 million.

CDR1 is LGHNA, CDR2 YSLEER, per germline. The CDR3 runs to 16 residues. Trimming stripped 1 base from V and 5 bases from J, with 18 bases between. Study results and limitations: The number of CD8+ CDR3 sequences shared by patients and controls was around 30.

Profiling that covered TCR beta VDJ and CDR3 relied on genomic DNA as its template. TCRdb analysed the reads with MiXCR anew, one entry per CDR3 protein. The repertoire includes about 420,000 distinct CDR3 sequences, 55% to 75% of them detected once, and 4% sits in the top ten. This chain joins TRBV4-3 and TRBJ2-7; a possible D gene is TRBD1 (6 bases). The specimen was sorted CD4+, CD8+, or CD8+CD57+ T cells (not recorded which) from PBMCs. The receptor was derived from a human donor in good health, serving as a control. CDR3: CASSQGPGQGRNEQYF. The DNA for the CDR3 is TGCGCCAGCAGCCAAGGACCGGGGCAGGGGAGAAACGAGCAGTACTTC.